The 5 T cell receptor beta chains below come from one sample, sequenced in a study of T cell changes during pregnancy in multiple sclerosis. TCRdb keeps only in-frame clones here, not all; method: immunoSEQ multiplex PCR. The repertoire consists of under 55,000 clones, with about 87% occurring once and the leading ten covering roughly 2%. Sequencing used peripheral blood, obtained in the first trimester of pregnancy. Every receptor here comes from a female donor with multiple sclerosis, enrolled in a pregnancy study.

A single count supports this clone. The chain combines TRBV19 with TRBJ2-2; TRBD2 agrees at 13 bases. CDR1 and CDR2 from the germline V gene are LNHDA and SQIVND (reference sequence). V was pared by 4 bases and J by 7 bases, with 6 bases of the junction left unmatched. The CDR3 loop spans 16 amino acids. The CDR3 sequence: CASSKLAGGQSGELFF. The DNA of the CDR3 is TGTGCCAGTAGTAAACTAGCGGGGGGGCAAAGCGGGGAGCTGTTTTTT.

The chain has TRBV6-6 and TRBJ1-1; the D is unclear. Trimming removed 7 bases from V and 6 bases from J, with 18 bases in between. The CDR3 runs 14 residues. From germline, CDR1 is MNHNY and CDR2 SVGAGI (reference sequence). CDR3: CASIKDSEVSEAFF. CDR3 in DNA: TGTGCCAGCATAAAAGATTCCGAGGTTTCTGAAGCTTTCTTT.

The chain uses TRBV6-5 and TRBJ1-2, with D possibly matching TRBD1 (5 bases). Trimming took off 6 bases at V and 3 bases at J, with 14 bases between the two ends. CDR3 length: 14 residues. Germline CDR1 MNHEY, CDR2 SVGAGI. CDR3 in DNA: TGTGCCAGCAGCTCACACCAAGGGGACTATGGCTACACCTTC. Its protein product is CASSSHQGDYGYTF.

V usage is TRBV5-4 and J usage is TRBJ2-2; 8 nucleotides agree with TRBD2. The trim removed 4 bases at V and 4 bases at J, leaving 12 bases unmatched. Germline CDR1 SGHNT, CDR2 YYREEE (reference sequence). The CDR3 covers 17 residues. The DNA of the CDR3 is TGTGCCAGCAGCCCCGAGCGAGCGGGGGTGGTCACCGGGGAGCTGTTTTTT. Translating it yields CASSPERAGVVTGELFF. The entire variable domain, with the rest obtained from reference TRBV5-4 and TRBJ2-2, is as follows: ETGVTQSPTHLIKTRGQQVTLRCSSQSGHNTVSWYQQALGQGPQFIFQYYREEENGRGNFPPRFSGLQFPNYSSELNVNALELDDSALYLCASSPERAGVVTGELFFGEGSRLTVL.

This chain joins TRBV10-3 and TRBJ2-1; 10 nucleotides align to TRBD2. V gave up 0 bases and J gave up 9 bases; unmatched junction bases: 11. The CDR3 is 17 residues long. Germline values: CDR1 ENHRY, CDR2 SYGVKD. CDR3 region: CAISESMAAGGRGEQFF. The CDR3 DNA sequence: TGTGCCATCAGTGAGTCGATGGCAGCGGGGGGGCGGGGTGAGCAGTTCTTC.